This entry features one TCR beta chain sequence. The antigen is undetermined. Unmatched junction bases numbered 10, after V lost 3 bases and J lost 6 bases. Looked up from germline, CDR1 is SGHDT and CDR2 is YYEEEE. This CDR3 has 15 amino acids. This sample is drawn from a study of T cell responses to AZD1222 COVID-19 vaccine. General study results and limits: Females outnumbered males among donors, who were mostly white British; clonal diversity was possibly underestimated.

Profiling relied on immunoSEQ multiplex PCR, and the TCRdb table lists in-frame clones only, not all of them. The sample has fewer than 150,000 clones, around 89% seen once; the top ten hold 6% to 8%. The source was peripheral blood, collected 28 days after the second AZD1222 dose. This TCR was recovered from an adult who received the AZD1222 COVID-19 vaccine. V and J are TRBV5-6 and TRBJ2-7, with 9 positions matching TRBD1. CDR3 amino acids: CASSWAGQGKGEQYF. DNA for the CDR3: TGTGCCAGCAGCTGGGCGGGACAGGGTAAGGGCGAGCAGTACTTC.